Listed here is a single T cell receptor beta chain. This clonotype was recorded at least ten times. There is no known antigen for this receptor. Base qualities are missing; no much larger clone stands one base away. At the junction V is shortened by 0 bases and J by 3 bases, with 4 bases in between. Inclusive of the bounding cysteine and phenylalanine, the CDR3 is 13 residues long. This entry keeps only the CDR3 DNA: 39 bases, framed from base 1. CDR1 is given as SGHNT and CDR2 as YENEEA, both from the germline V gene. These data are taken from a study of CD8 T cells in ankylosing spondylitis (dated by TCRdb to the late 2010s). For the study in its entirety: T cell receptor beta repertoires were profiled in healthy donors and ankylosing spondylitis patients so that disease-linked TCR variants could be found. In total, the full study cohort was made up of approximately 99 healthy donors and 25 ankylosing spondylitis patients. Peripheral blood was sampled, and synovial fluid was additionally collected from ankylosing spondylitis patients.

The sample was run on an Illumina HiSeq 2500. TCR beta libraries were prepared by quantitative 5'-RACE with molecular barcodes. In the original analysis: To identify disease-linked TCR variants, a new computational method was used, one built on a probabilistic model of VDJ rearrangement. TCRdb itself trimmed the public reads at Q25 with fastp, ran MiXCR and retained productive beta chains. Rows are unified per CDR3 protein, each entry keeping the most common DNA and genes. TCRdb, not the original authors, processed these V and J calls. Across this sample there are around 180,000 distinct CDR3 sequences, with over 10% seen only once. Approximately 9.9% of the sample goes to the ten largest clones. Here is what the overall study found, with its caveats: The disease-linked clones showed a CD8+ phenotype and occurred at relatively low frequencies in peripheral blood. A TCR beta motif of about 8 highly homologous amino acid variants appeared characteristic of blood from ankylosing spondylitis patients. Significant enrichment of the disease-linked clones was reported in matched synovial fluid samples from ankylosing spondylitis patients. Some TCR beta motif variants had previously been reported in synovial fluid and blood of reactive arthritis patients, which suggested common disease-initiation mechanisms.

This clonotype was obtained from a female donor with ankylosing spondylitis or in good health (not recorded which). The material sequenced was blood, either unsorted or a sorted T cell fraction (not recorded which). In this chain, TRBV11-3 is recombined with TRBJ2-3, with the D gene call left open. The CDR3 region has the sequence CASSLDRTDTQYF. The DNA is TGTGCCAGCAGCTTAGATAGAACAGATACGCAGTATTTT.